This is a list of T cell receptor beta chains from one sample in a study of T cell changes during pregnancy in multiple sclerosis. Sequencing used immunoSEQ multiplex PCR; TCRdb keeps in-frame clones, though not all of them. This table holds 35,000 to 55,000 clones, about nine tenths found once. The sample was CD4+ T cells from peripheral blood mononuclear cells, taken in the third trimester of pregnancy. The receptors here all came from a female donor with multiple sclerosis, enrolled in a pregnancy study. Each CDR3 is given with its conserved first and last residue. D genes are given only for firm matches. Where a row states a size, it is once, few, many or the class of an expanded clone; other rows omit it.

CDR3nt: TGTGCCAGTAGTATTTGGTCGGGAGGTTATGACGAGCAGTACTTC; CDR3aa: CASSIWSGGYDEQYF; j_gene: TRBJ2-7; d_gene: TRBD2; abundance: .; v_gene: TRBV19
CDR3nt: TGTGCCAGCAGCTTTCGACACGCGGGACTGCACACCGGGGAGCTGTTTTTT; CDR3aa: CASSFRHAGLHTGELFF; j_gene: TRBJ2-2; d_gene: .; abundance: .; v_gene: TRBV5-6
CDR3nt: TGTGCCAGCAGTCCGGGGTGGGCAGATACGCAGTATTTT; CDR3aa: CASSPGWADTQYF; j_gene: TRBJ2-3; d_gene: .; abundance: once; v_gene: TRBV2
CDR3nt: TGTGCCAGCAGCGTAGCTGGGACAGCTAATGAAAAACTGTTTTTT; CDR3aa: CASSVAGTANEKLFF; j_gene: TRBJ1-4; d_gene: TRBD1; abundance: .; v_gene: TRBV9
CDR3nt: TGTGCCAGCAGTCCTAGCGGTTTTTGGTACGAGCAGTACTTC; CDR3aa: CASSPSGFWYEQYF; j_gene: TRBJ2-7; d_gene: TRBD2; abundance: .; v_gene: TRBV27
CDR3nt: TGTGCCAGCAGCGTAGCTAGTAGCAAGAACACTGAAGCTTTCTTT; CDR3aa: CASSVASSKNTEAFF; j_gene: TRBJ1-1; d_gene: .; abundance: .; v_gene: TRBV9
CDR3nt: TGTGCCAGCAGCCCGGGGACTAGCGGGAGGGCCCCCAGTGGTACGCAGTATTTT; CDR3aa: CASSPGTSGRAPSGTQYF; j_gene: TRBJ2-3; d_gene: TRBD2; abundance: .; v_gene: TRBV7-2
CDR3nt: TGTGCCAGCAGATGGGGCGGGAGGGCCAATGAGCAGTTCTTC; CDR3aa: CASRWGGRANEQFF; j_gene: TRBJ2-1; d_gene: TRBD2; abundance: .; v_gene: TRBV6-5
CDR3nt: TGTGCCTGGGATGAGACAGGAAACTCCTACGAGCAGTACTTC; CDR3aa: CAWDETGNSYEQYF; j_gene: TRBJ2-7; d_gene: .; abundance: .; v_gene: TRBV30
CDR3nt: TGTGCCAGCAGCAGCTCCTACGAGCAGTACTTC; CDR3aa: CASSSSYEQYF; j_gene: TRBJ2-7; d_gene: .; abundance: .; v_gene: TRBV27
CDR3nt: TGTGCCAGCAGCTTGGATAGGGGATCCCACGAGCAGTACTTC; CDR3aa: CASSLDRGSHEQYF; j_gene: TRBJ2-7; d_gene: .; abundance: .; v_gene: TRBV7-9
CDR3nt: TGTGCCAGCAACCCCGGGACAGGGGACGAGACCCAGTACTTC; CDR3aa: CASNPGTGDETQYF; j_gene: TRBJ2-5; d_gene: TRBD1; abundance: .; v_gene: TRBV6-1
CDR3nt: TGTGCCAGCAGTGGAGCGACAGGCGGCAAAAACATTCAGTACTTC; CDR3aa: CASSGATGGKNIQYF; j_gene: TRBJ2-4; d_gene: .; abundance: .; v_gene: TRBV2
CDR3nt: TGTGCCAGTAGTGTGACAGGGTCACAAGAGACCCAGTACTTC; CDR3aa: CASSVTGSQETQYF; j_gene: TRBJ2-5; d_gene: TRBD1; abundance: .; v_gene: TRBV19
CDR3nt: TGTGCCAGCAGCTTAATTGGGACTACCAACAATGAGCAGTTCTTC; CDR3aa: CASSLIGTTNNEQFF; j_gene: TRBJ2-1; d_gene: TRBD2; abundance: .; v_gene: TRBV7-3
CDR3nt: TGCGCCAGCAGCCAAGAAACGAGCGGGGTGAGTGTTGAGCAGTTCTTC; CDR3aa: CASSQETSGVSVEQFF; j_gene: TRBJ2-1; d_gene: TRBD2; abundance: .; v_gene: TRBV4-3
CDR3nt: TGTGCCAGCAAAAGAACTAGCGACTATTTCAATGAGCAGTTCTTC; CDR3aa: CASKRTSDYFNEQFF; j_gene: TRBJ2-1; d_gene: TRBD2; abundance: few; v_gene: TRBV6-5
CDR3nt: TGTGCCAGCAGAAGGGGTGGGACCAAAAACATTCAGTACTTC; CDR3aa: CASRRGGTKNIQYF; j_gene: TRBJ2-4; d_gene: .; abundance: .; v_gene: TRBV13
CDR3nt: TGTGCCAGCAGCTCTAGGGGTAACACTGAAGCTTTCTTT; CDR3aa: CASSSRGNTEAFF; j_gene: TRBJ1-1; d_gene: .; abundance: .; v_gene: TRBV5-4
CDR3nt: TGTGCCAGCAGCCTTGGACAGGGGGCGCCTGGAACTGAAGCTTTCTTT; CDR3aa: CASSLGQGAPGTEAFF; j_gene: TRBJ1-1; d_gene: TRBD1; abundance: .; v_gene: TRBV28
CDR3nt: TGTGCCAGCACTTCGACTAGGACGCAGTATTTT; CDR3aa: CASTSTRTQYF; j_gene: TRBJ2-3; d_gene: .; abundance: .; v_gene: TRBV28
CDR3nt: TGTGCCAGCTCATTTGAGGGCTGGAGATACGAGCAGTACTTC; CDR3aa: CASSFEGWRYEQYF; j_gene: TRBJ2-7; d_gene: .; abundance: .; v_gene: TRBV18
CDR3nt: TGTGCCAGCAGCCAAGTTGTACTCAACCAAGAGACCCAGTACTTC; CDR3aa: CASSQVVLNQETQYF; j_gene: TRBJ2-5; d_gene: .; abundance: .; v_gene: TRBV14
CDR3nt: TGTGCCAGCAGCTTTAACCTTCGTGGACAGTCTAACTATGGCTACACCTTC; CDR3aa: CASSFNLRGQSNYGYTF; j_gene: TRBJ1-2; d_gene: .; abundance: .; v_gene: TRBV7-8
CDR3nt: TGCGCCAGCAGCCCGATTTCCCCCGACAGGGGAGAAAAACTGTTTTTT; CDR3aa: CASSPISPDRGEKLFF; j_gene: TRBJ1-4; d_gene: TRBD1; abundance: .; v_gene: TRBV4-3
CDR3nt: TGTGCCAGCAGCTTACGACGATCCAGCGGGAGAACAGATACGCAGTATTTT; CDR3aa: CASSLRRSSGRTDTQYF; j_gene: TRBJ2-3; d_gene: TRBD2; abundance: .; v_gene: TRBV7-3
CDR3nt: TGTGCCAGCAGTTACTCGACAGGGCCCACTGAAGCTTTCTTT; CDR3aa: CASSYSTGPTEAFF; j_gene: TRBJ1-1; d_gene: TRBD1; abundance: .; v_gene: TRBV6-6
CDR3nt: TGTGCCAGTAGTATGTATCAGGGGTTTGAGCAGTTCTTC; CDR3aa: CASSMYQGFEQFF; j_gene: TRBJ2-1; d_gene: .; abundance: .; v_gene: TRBV19
CDR3nt: TGTGCCAGCTCAGGGACTAGCGGGAGGCTCTACAATGAGCAGTTCTTC; CDR3aa: CASSGTSGRLYNEQFF; j_gene: TRBJ2-1; d_gene: TRBD2; abundance: .; v_gene: TRBV18
CDR3nt: TGTGCCAGCGGTAGGGACAGAGCCTACGAGCAGTACTTC; CDR3aa: CASGRDRAYEQYF; j_gene: TRBJ2-7; d_gene: TRBD1; abundance: .; v_gene: TRBV28
CDR3nt: TGTGCCAGCAGCCCGCGAGGACTAGCGGGAGAGGTAAGGGATGAGCAGTTCTTC; CDR3aa: CASSPRGLAGEVRDEQFF; j_gene: TRBJ2-1; d_gene: TRBD2; abundance: .; v_gene: TRBV9
CDR3nt: TGTGCCAGCAGCCCACAGGGGTCCTACGAGCAGTACTTC; CDR3aa: CASSPQGSYEQYF; j_gene: TRBJ2-7; d_gene: TRBD1; abundance: .; v_gene: TRBV4-2
CDR3nt: TGTGCCAGCAGTGGTCGGGACAGCTATAATTCACCCCTCCACTTT; CDR3aa: CASSGRDSYNSPLHF; j_gene: TRBJ1-6; d_gene: TRBD1; abundance: .; v_gene: TRBV2
CDR3nt: TGCGCCAGCAGCCAGCGGGACAGGGGGATGATGGCCCTCGACGGTGAGCAGTTCTTC; CDR3aa: CASSQRDRGMMALDGEQFF; j_gene: TRBJ2-1; d_gene: TRBD1; abundance: .; v_gene: TRBV4-1
CDR3nt: TGTGCCAGCAGCTCGTGGACAGGAGATGAAAAACTGTTTTTT; CDR3aa: CASSSWTGDEKLFF; j_gene: TRBJ1-4; d_gene: TRBD1; abundance: .; v_gene: TRBV7-9
CDR3nt: TGTGCCAGTGGGCGGACAGGGTTCGCCTACGAGCAGTACTTC; CDR3aa: CASGRTGFAYEQYF; j_gene: TRBJ2-7; d_gene: TRBD1; abundance: .; v_gene: TRBV19
CDR3nt: TGTGCCAGCAGCACATCCCGCCTTTATGAGCAGTTCTTC; CDR3aa: CASSTSRLYEQFF; j_gene: TRBJ2-1; d_gene: .; abundance: .; v_gene: TRBV27
CDR3nt: TGTGCCACTACGAGAGACAGGGTGGTGCGAGGCTACACCTTC; CDR3aa: CATTRDRVVRGYTF; j_gene: TRBJ1-2; d_gene: TRBD1; abundance: .; v_gene: TRBV28
CDR3nt: TGTGCCAGCAGCTTGACAGGGGGGACGACCTACGAGCAGTACTTC; CDR3aa: CASSLTGGTTYEQYF; j_gene: TRBJ2-7; d_gene: TRBD1; abundance: .; v_gene: TRBV5-6
CDR3nt: TGTGCCAGCTCACCACTTCCCCAGGGGGCTACTATCCGCGAAAAACTGTTTTTT; CDR3aa: CASSPLPQGATIREKLFF; j_gene: TRBJ1-4; d_gene: TRBD1; abundance: .; v_gene: TRBV18
CDR3nt: TGTGCCATCAGTGAGTCCCAGGATCTGAACACTGAAGCTTTCTTT; CDR3aa: CAISESQDLNTEAFF; j_gene: TRBJ1-1; d_gene: .; abundance: .; v_gene: TRBV10-3
CDR3nt: TGTGCCAGTAGTATCTCCGCAGGAAACTATGGCTACACCTTC; CDR3aa: CASSISAGNYGYTF; j_gene: TRBJ1-2; d_gene: .; abundance: .; v_gene: TRBV19
CDR3nt: TGTGCCAGTAGTATAGATCCAGGGGGAGGCACTGAAGCTTTCTTT; CDR3aa: CASSIDPGGGTEAFF; j_gene: TRBJ1-1; d_gene: TRBD1; abundance: .; v_gene: TRBV19
CDR3nt: TGTGCCAGCAGCTTCCGGACTAGCGGGAGTAGGGAGACCCAGTACTTC; CDR3aa: CASSFRTSGSRETQYF; j_gene: TRBJ2-5; d_gene: TRBD2; abundance: .; v_gene: TRBV27
CDR3nt: TGTGCCAGCAGCTTAGGGCTTTCTAACTATGGCTACACCTTC; CDR3aa: CASSLGLSNYGYTF; j_gene: TRBJ1-2; d_gene: .; abundance: .; v_gene: TRBV7-9
CDR3nt: TGTGCCAGCACCTTGGACAGGGTGTCGAACATTCAGTACTTC; CDR3aa: CASTLDRVSNIQYF; j_gene: TRBJ2-4; d_gene: TRBD1; abundance: .; v_gene: TRBV28
CDR3nt: TGTGCCAGTAGTATACTCCTTTCTCGGAATTTCGCGGGGGGCAATGAGCAGTTCTTC; CDR3aa: CASSILLSRNFAGGNEQFF; j_gene: TRBJ2-1; d_gene: TRBD2; abundance: .; v_gene: TRBV19
CDR3nt: TGTGCCAGCAGCGTAGCCGCACAGGGAAACACCATATATTTT; CDR3aa: CASSVAAQGNTIYF; j_gene: TRBJ1-3; d_gene: .; abundance: .; v_gene: TRBV9
CDR3nt: TGTGCCAGCAGTTACGAGAGCAATCAGCCCCAGCATTTT; CDR3aa: CASSYESNQPQHF; j_gene: TRBJ1-5; d_gene: .; abundance: once; v_gene: TRBV2
CDR3nt: TGCGCCAGCAGTTTAACAGGGGGGGGCAGATGGGGCACTGAAGCTTTCTTT; CDR3aa: CASSLTGGGRWGTEAFF; j_gene: TRBJ1-1; d_gene: TRBD1; abundance: once; v_gene: TRBV4-3
CDR3nt: TGCGCCAGCAGCTTGAGCGGGAGTACCTCCTACAATGAGCAGTTCTTC; CDR3aa: CASSLSGSTSYNEQFF; j_gene: TRBJ2-1; d_gene: TRBD2; abundance: .; v_gene: TRBV5-1
CDR3nt: TGCGCCAGCAGCCAAGATAGTGGTCTAGCGGGAGGGGCCAAAAACATTCAGTACTTC; CDR3aa: CASSQDSGLAGGAKNIQYF; j_gene: TRBJ2-4; d_gene: TRBD2; abundance: .; v_gene: TRBV4-3
CDR3nt: TGCGCCAGCAGCCATCCAACCGGGACAGGGGACGAAGCTTTCTTT; CDR3aa: CASSHPTGTGDEAFF; j_gene: TRBJ1-1; d_gene: TRBD1; abundance: once; v_gene: TRBV4-1
CDR3nt: TGTGCCAGTAGTATAGATAGGCTAGCGGGAGCCTACGAGCAGTACTTC; CDR3aa: CASSIDRLAGAYEQYF; j_gene: TRBJ2-7; d_gene: TRBD2; abundance: .; v_gene: TRBV19
CDR3nt: TGTGCCAGGGCCAAGTGGAAGGGGTGGAGGGCAGGACCAGATACGCAGTATTTT; CDR3aa: CARAKWKGWRAGPDTQYF; j_gene: TRBJ2-3; d_gene: .; abundance: .; v_gene: TRBV7-8
CDR3nt: TGTGCCAGCAGTCCCCTCGACAGGAGAAACTATGGCTACACCTTC; CDR3aa: CASSPLDRRNYGYTF; j_gene: TRBJ1-2; d_gene: .; abundance: .; v_gene: TRBV27
CDR3nt: TGCGCCAGCAGTTCCGACAGAGGCCTTAATGAAAAACTGTTTTTT; CDR3aa: CASSSDRGLNEKLFF; j_gene: TRBJ1-4; d_gene: .; abundance: .; v_gene: TRBV5-1
CDR3nt: TGCGCCAGCAGCCTAAGGACAGGGGACGGGGAGCTGTTTTTT; CDR3aa: CASSLRTGDGELFF; j_gene: TRBJ2-2; d_gene: TRBD1; abundance: .; v_gene: TRBV5-1
CDR3nt: TGTGCCAGCAGCTTAGCAAATTGGGGACTAGCGGGAGGTAATTACGAGCAGTACTTC; CDR3aa: CASSLANWGLAGGNYEQYF; j_gene: TRBJ2-7; d_gene: TRBD2; abundance: .; v_gene: TRBV7-2